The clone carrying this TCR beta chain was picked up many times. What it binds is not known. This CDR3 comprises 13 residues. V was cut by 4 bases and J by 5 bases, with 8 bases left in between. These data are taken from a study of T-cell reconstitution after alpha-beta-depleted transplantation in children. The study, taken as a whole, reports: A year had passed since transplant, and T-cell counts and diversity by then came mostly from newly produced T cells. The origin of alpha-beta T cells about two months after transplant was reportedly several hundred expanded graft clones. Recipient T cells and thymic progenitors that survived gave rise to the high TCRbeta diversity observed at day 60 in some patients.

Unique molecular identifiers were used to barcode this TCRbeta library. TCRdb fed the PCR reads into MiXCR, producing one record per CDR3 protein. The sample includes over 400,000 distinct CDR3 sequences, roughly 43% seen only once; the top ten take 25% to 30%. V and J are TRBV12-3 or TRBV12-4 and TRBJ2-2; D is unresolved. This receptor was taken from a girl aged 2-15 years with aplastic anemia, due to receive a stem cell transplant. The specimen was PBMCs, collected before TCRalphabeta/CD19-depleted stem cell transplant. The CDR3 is CASSYGRTGELFF. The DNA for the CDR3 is TGTGCCAGCAGTTACGGCCGGACCGGGGAGCTGTTTTTT.